Listed below are T cell receptor beta chains from one sample, sequenced in a study of neurological immune-mediated disorders. A single record per CDR3 protein comes from TCRdb applying MiXCR to the 5' RACE reads. The sample has 50,000 to 55,000 distinct CDR3 sequences; around a tenth are singletons. Sequencing input: PBMCs. The source is an older man with HTLV-1-associated myelopathy (HAM/TSP). Each CDR3 is given with its conserved first and last residue.

v_call: TRBV2; cdr3_aa: CASSVAGGQHQPQHF
v_call: TRBV18; cdr3_aa: CASSRADRVNQPQHF
v_call: TRBV20-1; cdr3_aa: CSARGGTENYGYTF
v_call: TRBV14; cdr3_aa: CASSPTGDPYEQYF
v_call: TRBV7-9; cdr3_aa: CASSQGLFNTEAFF
v_call: TRBV6-2/TRBV6-3; cdr3_aa: CASNRQGPEDIQYF
v_call: TRBV20-1; cdr3_aa: CSANHRGPNQPQHF
v_call: TRBV7-9; cdr3_aa: CASSQAAGTQETQYF
v_call: TRBV28; cdr3_aa: CASSSLAGGRDTQYF
v_call: TRBV6-6; cdr3_aa: CASSYTGQPQHF
v_call: TRBV7-6; cdr3_aa: CASSSRLRDRAGEQYF
v_call: TRBV12-3/TRBV12-4; cdr3_aa: CASSFTGNTIYF
v_call: TRBV7-9; cdr3_aa: CASREDRAGEQYF
v_call: TRBV7-8; cdr3_aa: CASSLVIDRHEQYF
v_call: TRBV7-9; cdr3_aa: CASSWANTEAFF
v_call: TRBV6-2/TRBV6-3; cdr3_aa: CASSSGTRYGYTF
v_call: TRBV2; cdr3_aa: CASLVTGTLGDYTF
v_call: TRBV5-1; cdr3_aa: CASSTTGPNTGELFF
v_call: TRBV28; cdr3_aa: CASSPPWQHQEAFF
v_call: TRBV12-3/TRBV12-4; cdr3_aa: CASSLGAQKAQFF
v_call: TRBV4-3; cdr3_aa: CASSQGWIGELFF
v_call: TRBV12-3/TRBV12-4; cdr3_aa: CASSSAGPPSYNEQFF
v_call: TRBV15; cdr3_aa: CATSRGVGQGANEQFF
v_call: TRBV28; cdr3_aa: CATGGDRTSNQPQHF
v_call: TRBV12-3/TRBV12-4; cdr3_aa: CATRSGGDYGYTF
v_call: TRBV28; cdr3_aa: CASSFRAKGANVLTF
v_call: TRBV7-8; cdr3_aa: CASSLLGAQYF
v_call: TRBV7-8; cdr3_aa: CASSLEANSEQFF
v_call: TRBV4-2; cdr3_aa: CASSPRVPSGTYNEQFF
v_call: TRBV5-6; cdr3_aa: CASSLGSKQYF
v_call: TRBV20-1; cdr3_aa: CSAPKLAGEAAKNIQYF
v_call: TRBV20-1; cdr3_aa: CSARPLIGRTEAFF
v_call: TRBV6-2/TRBV6-3; cdr3_aa: CASSPGSGQTQYF
v_call: TRBV12-3/TRBV12-4; cdr3_aa: CASSFGNTQYF
v_call: TRBV6-6; cdr3_aa: CASSYRSVYNEQFF
v_call: TRBV12-3/TRBV12-4; cdr3_aa: CASSLYREAFF
v_call: TRBV7-9; cdr3_aa: CASSSGGTARNYGYTF
v_call: TRBV10-3; cdr3_aa: CAISDRQPYGYTF
v_call: TRBV27; cdr3_aa: CASPTSAGEQYF
v_call: TRBV7-9; cdr3_aa: CASSPQDPGTQYF
v_call: TRBV4-1; cdr3_aa: CASSQDPGLASYEQFF
v_call: TRBV20-1; cdr3_aa: CSAPGTRMVNEQFF
v_call: TRBV7-2; cdr3_aa: CASSLSVWEQYF
v_call: TRBV7-6; cdr3_aa: CASSLGAGRRSNEQFF
v_call: TRBV20-1; cdr3_aa: CSAREDSSYYGYTF
v_call: TRBV7-2; cdr3_aa: CASSLKRADTQYF
v_call: TRBV5-1; cdr3_aa: CASSFRGQRTGELFF
v_call: TRBV20-1; cdr3_aa: CSAWGGSNQPQHF
v_call: TRBV4-3; cdr3_aa: CASSQGTAQETQYF
v_call: TRBV5-1; cdr3_aa: CASSWGPAGELFF